This passage covers 24 T cell receptor beta chains from one sample sequenced in a study of glioma-infiltrating T cells. The iRepertoire nested amplicon-rescue multiplex PCR amplified TCR alpha and beta CDR3s from RNA. TCRdb passed the multiplex PCR reads through MiXCR, listing each CDR3 protein once. The sample yields roughly 100,000 distinct CDR3 sequences, 29% seen once. Material: glioma tissue, nonneoplastic brain tissue, or PBMCs (not recorded which). These receptors originate from a human donor with low-grade glioma or glioblastoma, undergoing nonglioma brain surgery, or in good health (not recorded which).

This sequence joins TRBV12-3 or TRBV12-4 and TRBJ1-1, with D unresolved. Deletions cut 1 base from V and 1 base from J, with 7 bases between. This CDR3 region has 14 residues. The CDR3: CASSLEGGNTEAFF. The CDR3 nucleotides read TGTGCCAGCAGTTTAGAGGGAGGGAACACTGAAGCTTTCTTT.

A word on this clonotype: At one end, the junction sequence differs from germline, possibly due to a read error. The chain's CDR3 is CASRYFSDASSYNEQFF. In nucleotides, the CDR3 is TGTGCCAGCAGATACTTTAGCGATGCGAGCTCCTACAATGAGCAGTTCTTC. The V gene is TRBV6-6, the J gene TRBJ2-1; D perhaps matches TRBD2 (5 bases). CDR1 MNHNY and CDR2 SVGAGI come from the germline V gene (reference sequence). The CDR3 is made up of 17 amino acids.

The sample holds many counts of this clonotype. The rearrangement uses TRBV20-1 and TRBJ1-5; D gene unclear. Trimming pared 3 bases from V and 4 bases from J, leaving 10 bases between. CDR3 length: 13 residues. Germline-derived CDR1 and CDR2 are DFQATT and SNEGSKA (reference sequence). The CDR3 DNA reads as TGCAGTGCTAGGGACGTAAGTAATCAGCCCCAGCATTTT. Protein: CSARDVSNQPQHF.

This clonotype was seen a few times. CDR3 nucleotide sequence: TGCGCCAGCAGCCAAGATCGCATCTACAATGAGCAGTTCTTC. Translated, it gives CASSQDRIYNEQFF. The J gene is TRBJ2-1, the V gene TRBV4-1; D is unresolved. CDR1 is MGHRA and CDR2 is YSYEKL in the germline V gene. This CDR3 spans 14 amino acids. The V gene lost 0 bases and the J gene lost 3 bases, with 6 bases spanning the gap.

The chain recombines TRBV9 with TRBJ1-1; no reliable D call. V shed 4 bases and J shed 0 bases, with 10 bases lying between them. CDR3 length: 14 residues. CDR1 SGDLS and CDR2 YYNGEE come from the germline V gene. The CDR3 protein is CASSKYDMNTEAFF. In DNA, the CDR3 is TGTGCCAGCAGCAAATATGACATGAACACTGAAGCTTTCTTT.

In DNA form, the CDR3 reads TGTGCCAGCAGCTTAGGGGGGACGGACACTGAAGCTTTCTTT. Amino acids: CASSLGGTDTEAFF. The J gene is TRBJ1-1, the V gene TRBV7-3, with D possibly matching TRBD1 (5 bases). The germline V and J ends were trimmed by 2 bases and 3 bases, with 10 bases remaining between them. CDR1 SGHTA and CDR2 FQGTGA come from the germline V gene. The CDR3 has 14 amino acids.

This clonotype was picked up many times. J is TRBJ1-1 and V is TRBV2, with D possibly matching TRBD1 (5 bases). CDR1 is SNHLY and CDR2 is FYNNEI in the germline V gene. This CDR3 is built from 13 residues. Trimming pared 6 bases from V and 3 bases from J, leaving 11 bases between. CDR3 nucleotides: TGTGCCAGCAGCCCCTCAGGGTACACTGAAGCTTTCTTT. Its translation: CASSPSGYTEAFF.

As to this clonotype: A much bigger clone sits one base away, suggesting this may be a read error. This sequence joins TRBV11-1 and TRBJ2-3; D possibly corresponds to TRBD2 (6 bases). Germline CDR1 SGHAT, CDR2 FQDESV (reference sequence). This CDR3 comprises 14 residues. V shed 8 bases and J shed 3 bases, with 15 bases lying between them. In nucleotides, the CDR3 is TGTGCCAGCTTCACGGAGGGATGGACAGATACGCAGTATTTT. It is translated as CASFTEGWTDTQYF.

This clonotype was seen ten or more times. This chain links TRBV18 with TRBJ1-1, with TRBD1 matching 9 bases. There are 18 residues in the CDR3. Germline CDR1 is KGHSH and CDR2 is LQKENI. The J segment lost 6 bases and the V segment lost 1 base, leaving 15 bases of the junction unmatched. In DNA form, the CDR3 reads TGTGCCAGCTCACCACTCGGGCCGGTTACAGGGGGCAGAGCTGAAGCTTTCTTT. Its protein is CASSPLGPVTGGRAEAFF.

Comment on this clonotype: This may be a read error: a much more frequent sequence differs by one nucleotide. The chain couples TRBV7-2 to TRBJ2-3; no clear D. Matching the DNA end better, TRBJ1-5 makes the J call doubtful. CDR1 is SGHTA, CDR2 FQGNSA, per germline. The CDR3 has 16 amino acids. CDR3 sequence reads: CASTGSGLASTDTQHF. Here the CDR3 DNA reads TGTGCCAGCACCGGGTCAGGACTAGCCTCCACAGATACGCAGCATTTT.

This clonotype was counted at least ten times. This chain uses TRBV16 with TRBJ2-7, with a possible D match to TRBD2 (5 bases). This CDR3 region has 12 residues. The V end was cut by 4 bases, the J end by 5 bases, with 9 bases between. Looked up from germline, CDR1 is KGHSY and CDR2 is FQNENV. The CDR3 here is CASSLIGNEQYF. CDR3 coding DNA: TGTGCCAGCAGCCTTATCGGGAACGAGCAGTACTTC. Full variable domain (remainder filled in from reference TRBV16 and TRBJ2-7): GEEVAQTPKHLVRGEGQKAKLYCAPIKGHSYVFWYQQVLKNEFKFLISFQNENVFDETGMPKERFSAKCLPNSPCSLEIQATKLEDSAVYFCASSLIGNEQYFGPGTRLTVT.

This clonotype was counted between two and nine times. The rearrangement uses TRBV30 and TRBJ1-5, with no clear D. Germline CDR1 GTSNPN, CDR2 SVGIG (reference sequence). Trimming removed 3 bases from V and 2 bases from J, with 8 bases in between. The CDR3 extends over 13 amino acids. This CDR3 reads CAWRQSGNQPQHF. The CDR3 DNA sequence: TGTGCCTGGAGGCAGTCGGGCAATCAGCCCCAGCATTTT. Using reference TRBV30 and TRBJ1-5 for the parts outside the CDR3, the full variable domain is SQTIHQWPATLVQPVGSPLSLECTVEGTSNPNLYWYRQAAGRGLQLLFYSVGIGQISSEVPQNLSASRPQDRQFILSSKKLLLSDSGFYLCAWRQSGNQPQHFGDGTRLSIL.

Concerning this clonotype: A read error is possible here, since a much larger clone lies one base away. Because the CDR3 is missing its conserved closing phenylalanine or tryptophan, this is likely a read error. This rearrangement joins TRBV12-3 or TRBV12-4 to TRBJ1-2; D is unclear. With 3 bases removed from V and 4 bases from J, the gap between germline ends came to 12 bases. This CDR3 spans 14 amino acids. The CDR3 DNA reads TGTGCCAGCAGTTTCAATCAGGTTGTCTATGGCTACACCCTC. Encoded protein: CASSFNQVVYGYTL.

This clonotype was found many times. V gene TRBV6-1 combines with J gene TRBJ1-5; D is undetermined. Germline V gene data show CDR1 as MNHNS and CDR2 as SASEGT. V shed 6 bases and J shed 4 bases, with 13 bases lying between them. The CDR3 has 14 residues. The CDR3 DNA sequence: TGTGCCAGCAGCCCTATTTCTTTTAATCAGCCCCAGCATTTT. It is translated as CASSPISFNQPQHF.

This clonotype was counted ten times or more. The V call is TRBV6-1, the J call TRBJ2-7, with D unresolved. Per germline, CDR1 MNHNS and CDR2 SASEGT. Trimming cost V 6 bases and J 4 bases, with 13 bases left between them. This CDR3 has 13 amino acids. The chain's CDR3 is CASRGNHGYEQYF. The CDR3 DNA is TGTGCCAGCAGGGGAAACCACGGGTACGAGCAGTACTTC.

The rearrangement links TRBV4-2 to TRBJ2-1; possibly TRBD1 or TRBD2 for D (5 bases each). This CDR3 comprises 20 residues. Germline values: CDR1 LGHNA, CDR2 YNFKEQ. Trimming pared 0 bases from V and 4 bases from J, leaving 25 bases between. The CDR3 loop is CASSQEVGGLSGLPYNEQFF. The CDR3 DNA is TGTGCCAGCAGCCAAGAAGTGGGTGGATTATCGGGGCTCCCTTACAATGAGCAGTTCTTC.

This clonotype was counted ten times or more. This rearrangement joins TRBV14 to TRBJ1-1, with D unclear. Per the germline V gene, CDR1 is SGHDN and CDR2 is FVKESK. The CDR3 totals 14 residues. V dropped 3 bases and J dropped 4 bases, with 12 bases sitting between them. CDR3 region: CASSQTSGGTEAFF. CDR3 coding DNA: TGTGCCAGCAGCCAGACATCAGGCGGCACTGAAGCTTTCTTT.

A note on this clonotype: At one boundary the junction diverges from the germline segment, which might be a read error. The chain is built from TRBV7-6 and TRBJ2-5, with 7 positions matching TRBD2. The CDR3 consists of 14 residues. Germline-derived CDR1 and CDR2 are SGHVS and FNYEAQ. CDR3 in DNA: TGTGCTAGCAGCTTATCTCCGGGGGGAGAGACCCAGTACTTC. Protein sequence: CASSLSPGGETQYF.

This clonotype was seen once. This may stem from a read error, because a much larger clone lies one nucleotide away. This rearrangement joins TRBV19 to TRBJ1-6; 7 nucleotides match TRBD1. J gave up 8 bases and V 11 bases, and 6 bases lay outside the gene matches. The CDR3 has 12 amino acids. The germline V gene encodes CDR1 LNHDA and CDR2 SQIVND (reference sequence). DNA for the CDR3: TGTGCCCGTCGCCAGGGGGATTCACCCCTCCACTTT. Amino acids: CARRQGDSPLHF.

This clonotype was observed a single time. A much more abundant neighbour one base away suggests this may be a read error. V gene TRBV25-1 combines with J gene TRBJ2-1; 11 bases line up with TRBD1. The J call could be wrong; TRBJ2-5 is a better fit for the DNA end. The germline V gene has CDR1 MGHDK and CDR2 SYGVNS. The CDR3 consists of 13 residues. The CDR3 here is CPPWDRGQETQYF. The DNA of the CDR3 is TGCCCACCTTGGGACAGGGGGCAAGAGACCCAGTACTTC.

Note on this clonotype: Possible read error: a much larger clone is one base away. Without the conserved terminal phenylalanine or tryptophan, this CDR3 likely stems from a read error. Here the CDR3 reads CASSYQGSTDTQYL. As DNA, the CDR3 is TGCGCCAGCAGCTATCAGGGAAGCACAGATACGCAGTATTTA. The chain recombines TRBV5-1 with TRBJ2-3; maybe TRBD1 (5 bases). CDR1 is SGHRS, CDR2 YFSETQ, per germline. CDR3 length: 14 amino acids. The V end was cut by 3 bases, the J end by 0 bases, with 8 bases between.

The chain carries TRBV7-2 and TRBJ1-1, with D uncertain. V dropped 1 base and J dropped 12 bases, with 21 bases sitting between them. Germline V gives CDR1 SGHTA, CDR2 FQGNSA. CDR3 length: 15 amino acids. CDR3 nucleotides: TGTGCCAGCAGCTTAGAGGTCCAGGCACCCCGTACCCCTTTCTTT. Amino acids: CASSLEVQAPRTPFF.

V is TRBV19 and J is TRBJ1-3, with D possibly matching TRBD1 (5 bases). V lost 3 bases and J lost 0, with 9 bases in between. The CDR3 contains 15 residues. Germline V CDR1 and CDR2: LNHDA, SQIVND (reference sequence). The CDR3 DNA is TGTGCCAGTAGTATTTCAGGGCGCTCTGGAAACACCATATATTTT. Encoded protein: CASSISGRSGNTIYF.

The chain joins TRBV7-9 to TRBJ2-2, with D perhaps matching TRBD1 (6 bases). The CDR3 is made up of 16 amino acids. V gave up 2 bases and J gave up 2 bases, with 12 bases separating them. The germline gives CDR1 SEHNR, CDR2 FQNEAQ (reference sequence). The CDR3 here is CASSLRQVINTGELFF. DNA of the CDR3: TGTGCCAGCAGCTTAAGACAGGTTATTAACACCGGGGAGCTGTTTTTT.